This TCR beta chain appears in the sequencing data of a study of shared clonotypes between healthy human individuals. A word on this clone: What it recognizes is unknown.

This CDR3 has 14 residues. The V end was cut by 3 bases, the J end by 1 base, with 9 bases between. CDR1 and CDR2 (germline): SGHNT, YENEEA. The run depth of the assay was deep. Repertoires were generated with immunoSEQ multiplex PCR, while TCRdb's copy carries only in-frame clones and drops some. Here the sample spans 2 million to 2.5 million clones, approximately 90% being singletons. Whole-study results and caveats: Large depth notwithstanding, sorted-subset sequencing proved incomplete by rarefaction. Naive subsets, compared against memory subsets, generally had larger estimated richness values.

Sequencing input: naive CD4+ T cells from PBMCs. Subset here: CD45RA+ positively selected. The clonotype was recovered from a man aged 18 to 29 in good health. Some clones in this sample may be carry-over from other donors' samples. This chain joins TRBV11-3 and TRBJ1-1; no firm D call. CDR3 DNA sequence: TGTGCCAGCAGCTTGGACGGGGAGAACACTGAAGCTTTCTTT. Translation: CASSLDGENTEAFF.